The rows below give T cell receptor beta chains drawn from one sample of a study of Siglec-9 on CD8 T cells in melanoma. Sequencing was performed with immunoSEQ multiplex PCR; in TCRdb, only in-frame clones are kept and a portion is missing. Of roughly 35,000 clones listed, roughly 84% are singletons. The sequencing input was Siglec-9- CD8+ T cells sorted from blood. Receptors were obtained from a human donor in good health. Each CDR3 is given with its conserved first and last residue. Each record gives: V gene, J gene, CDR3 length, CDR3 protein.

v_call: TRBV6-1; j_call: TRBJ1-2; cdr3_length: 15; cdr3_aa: CASSDPGQGAEGYTF
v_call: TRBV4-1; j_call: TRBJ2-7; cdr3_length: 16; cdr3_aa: CASSQVVTGGPYEQYF
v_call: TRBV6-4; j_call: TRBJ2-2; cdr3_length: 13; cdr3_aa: CASSDSDTGELFF
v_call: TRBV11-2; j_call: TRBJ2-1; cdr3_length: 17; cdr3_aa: CASSSSKRRSSYNEQFF
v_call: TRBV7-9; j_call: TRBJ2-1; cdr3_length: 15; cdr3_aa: CASSPPDRSYNEQFF
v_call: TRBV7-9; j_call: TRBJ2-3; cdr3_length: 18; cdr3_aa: CASSKLAGGTEGTDTQYF
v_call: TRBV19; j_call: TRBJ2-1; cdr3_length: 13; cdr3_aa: CASSMAGRNEQFF
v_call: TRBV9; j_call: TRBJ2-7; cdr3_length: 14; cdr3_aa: CASSVGTASYEQYF
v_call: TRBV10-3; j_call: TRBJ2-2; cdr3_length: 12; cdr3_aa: CAIRTDTGELFF
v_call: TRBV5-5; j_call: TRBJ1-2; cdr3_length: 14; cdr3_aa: CASSYYTGHYGYTF
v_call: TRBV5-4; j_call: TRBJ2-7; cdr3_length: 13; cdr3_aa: CASSLGRAYEQYF
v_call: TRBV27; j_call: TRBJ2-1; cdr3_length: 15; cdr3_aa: CASSLTVKPGHEQFF
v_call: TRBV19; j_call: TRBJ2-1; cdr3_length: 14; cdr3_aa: CATGQGSSYNEQFF
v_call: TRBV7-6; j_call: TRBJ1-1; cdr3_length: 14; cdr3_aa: CASSQGGVNTEAFF
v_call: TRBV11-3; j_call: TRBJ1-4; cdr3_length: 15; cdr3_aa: CASSSGQGLGEKLFF
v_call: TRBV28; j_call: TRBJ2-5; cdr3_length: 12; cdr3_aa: CASSREGETQYF
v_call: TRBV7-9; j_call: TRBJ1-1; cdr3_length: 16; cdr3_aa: CASSLRIGEKNTEAFF
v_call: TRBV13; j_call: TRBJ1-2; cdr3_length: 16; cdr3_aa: CASSLGGQGGPFGYTF
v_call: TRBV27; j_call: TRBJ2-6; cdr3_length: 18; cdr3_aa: CASSPMPQGHSGANVLTF
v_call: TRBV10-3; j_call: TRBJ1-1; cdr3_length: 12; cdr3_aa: CAIGTRSTEAFF
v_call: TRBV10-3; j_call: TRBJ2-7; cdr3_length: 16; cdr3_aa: CAISEGSGGTAAEQYF
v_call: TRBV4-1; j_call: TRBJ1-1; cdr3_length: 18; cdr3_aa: CASSQGGTFLKGNTEAFF
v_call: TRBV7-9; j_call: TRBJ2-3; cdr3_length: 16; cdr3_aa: CASSWGQGGTTDTQYF
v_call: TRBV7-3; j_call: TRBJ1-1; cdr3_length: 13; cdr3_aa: CASSSTGPDKAFF
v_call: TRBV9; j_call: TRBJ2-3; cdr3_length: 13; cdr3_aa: CASSGGGTDTQYF
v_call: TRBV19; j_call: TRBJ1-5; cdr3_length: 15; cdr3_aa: CASSIRTDSNQPQHF
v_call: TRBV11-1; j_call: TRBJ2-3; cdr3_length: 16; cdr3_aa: CASSLTGLAGTDTQYF
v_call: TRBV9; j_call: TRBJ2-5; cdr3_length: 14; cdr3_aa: CASSEGDYQETQYF
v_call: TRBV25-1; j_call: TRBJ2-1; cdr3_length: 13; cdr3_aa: CATGTSSYNEQFF
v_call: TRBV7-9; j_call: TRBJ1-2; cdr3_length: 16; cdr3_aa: CASSNNRGGRDYGYTF
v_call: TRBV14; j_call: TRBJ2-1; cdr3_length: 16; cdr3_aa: CASSQGTSGDWNEQFF
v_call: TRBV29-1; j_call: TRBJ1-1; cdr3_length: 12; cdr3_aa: CSARGSGTEAFF
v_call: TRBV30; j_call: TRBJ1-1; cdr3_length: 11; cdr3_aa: CAWSPHTEAFF
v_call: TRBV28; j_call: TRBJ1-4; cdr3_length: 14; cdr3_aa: CASSSPGGNEKLFF
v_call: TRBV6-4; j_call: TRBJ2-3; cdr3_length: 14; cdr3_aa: CASSEGGDADTQYF
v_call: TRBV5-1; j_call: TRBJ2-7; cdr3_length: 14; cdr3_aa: CASSFTGNSYEQYF
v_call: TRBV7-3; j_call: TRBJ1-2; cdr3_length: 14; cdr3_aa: CASSLNSRGDGYTF
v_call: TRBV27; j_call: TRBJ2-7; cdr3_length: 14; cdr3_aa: CASRSLDSAYEQYF
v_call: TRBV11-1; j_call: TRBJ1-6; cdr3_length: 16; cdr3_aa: CASSAPGAGYNSPLHF
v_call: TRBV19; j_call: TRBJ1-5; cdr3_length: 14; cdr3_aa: CASSVGTDNQPQHF
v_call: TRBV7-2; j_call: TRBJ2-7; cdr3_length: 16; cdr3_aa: CASSSGKTGGAAEQYF
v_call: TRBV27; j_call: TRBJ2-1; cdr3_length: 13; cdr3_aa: CASSLRGVNEQFF
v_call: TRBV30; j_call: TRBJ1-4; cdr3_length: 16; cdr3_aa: CAWSGHGRRANEKLFF
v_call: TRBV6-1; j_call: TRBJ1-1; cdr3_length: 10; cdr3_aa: CATLFTEAFF
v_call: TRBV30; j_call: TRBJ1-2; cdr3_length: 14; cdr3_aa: CAWSNPGASYGYTF
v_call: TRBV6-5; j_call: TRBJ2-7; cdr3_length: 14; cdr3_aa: CASSYAGISYEQYF
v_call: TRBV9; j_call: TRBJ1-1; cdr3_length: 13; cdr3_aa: CASSTTVNTEAFF
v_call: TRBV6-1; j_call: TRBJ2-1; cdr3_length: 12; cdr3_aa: CASSGSGDEQFF
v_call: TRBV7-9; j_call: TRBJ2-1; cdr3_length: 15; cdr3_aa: CASSSTSGRVNEQFF
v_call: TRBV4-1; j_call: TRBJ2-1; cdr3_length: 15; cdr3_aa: CASSHETGGSYEQFF
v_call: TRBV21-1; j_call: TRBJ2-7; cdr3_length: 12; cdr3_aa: CASSNGEWERYF
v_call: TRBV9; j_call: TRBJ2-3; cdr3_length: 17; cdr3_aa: CASSVERGGVSTDTQYF
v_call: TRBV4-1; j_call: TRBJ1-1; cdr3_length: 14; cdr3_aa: CASSKGAEVAEAFF